The next 20 T cell receptor beta chains were all read from a single sample in a study of blood T cell repertoires in COVID-19. Using immunoSEQ multiplex PCR, the repertoire was profiled, and TCRdb retains in-frame clones only, with some absent. Of approximately 280,000 clones in the sample, about 90% were seen once. The specimen sequenced was PBMCs or T cells enriched from blood (not recorded which). These receptors originate from a woman aged 18-35 years with acute COVID-19.

The rearrangement uses TRBV30 and TRBJ2-1; the D gene is possibly TRBD2 (6 bases). Germline V CDR1 and CDR2: GTSNPN, SVGIG (reference sequence). V was clipped by 3 bases and J by 9 bases, with 21 bases between them. The CDR3 has 15 residues. The chain's CDR3 is CAWRDGSFLIPEQFF. Here the CDR3 DNA reads TGTGCCTGGAGAGACGGGAGTTTTTTGATTCCTGAGCAGTTCTTC. Variable domain in full (rest from reference TRBV30 and TRBJ2-1): SQTIHQWPATLVQPVGSPLSLECTVEGTSNPNLYWYRQAAGRGLQLLFYSVGIGQISSEVPQNLSASRPQDRQFILSSKKLLLSDSGFYLCAWRDGSFLIPEQFFGPGTRLTVL.

This clone turned up a few times. V and J are TRBV6-4 and TRBJ2-2; TRBD2 aligns across 14 bases. V shed 0 bases, J shed 5 bases, and the junction held 8 bases outside the gene matches. The CDR3 loop spans 19 amino acids. Looked up from germline, CDR1 is MRHNA and CDR2 is SNTAGT. DNA of the CDR3: TGTGCCAGCAGTGACTCGCCGGGACTAGCGGGAGTTACGACCGGGGAGCTGTTTTTT. Amino acid sequence: CASSDSPGLAGVTTGELFF.

The J gene is TRBJ1-5, the V gene TRBV18; 11 bases align to TRBD1. Trimming at V came to 0 bases and at J to 6 bases, leaving 1 base not matched to a gene. Germline V gene lookup returns CDR1 KGHSH and CDR2 LQKENI. The CDR3 loop spans 15 amino acids. For the CDR3, the DNA is TGTGCCAGCTCACCACCGGGGACAGGGGGTCAGCCCCAGCATTTT. Encoded protein: CASSPPGTGGQPQHF.

The chain uses TRBV7-7 and TRBJ2-1, with D possibly TRBD1 on 7 matching bases. This CDR3 has 15 residues. V was clipped by 1 base and J by 9 bases, with 16 bases between them. Germline V gene lookup returns CDR1 SSHAT and CDR2 FNYEAQ (reference sequence). The DNA for the CDR3 is TGTGCCAGCAGCTTAGGACGACAGGGAGGATCTGAGCAGTTCTTC. Its protein product is CASSLGRQGGSEQFF. Full variable domain (rest looked up from reference TRBV7-7 and TRBJ2-1): GAGVSQSPRYKVTKRGQDVTLRCDPISSHATLYWYQQALGQGPEFLTYFNYEAQPDKSGLPSDRFSAERPEGSISTLTIQRTEQRDSAMYRCASSLGRQGGSEQFFGPGTRLTVL.

V and J are TRBV7-9 and TRBJ1-6; 7 bases are shared with TRBD1. The trim removed 3 bases at V and 6 bases at J, leaving 5 bases unmatched. The CDR3 runs to 15 residues. From germline, CDR1 is SEHNR and CDR2 FQNEAQ (reference sequence). The CDR3 spells CASSFGDSSNSPLHF. CDR3 in DNA: TGTGCCAGCAGCTTCGGGGACAGTAGTAATTCACCCCTCCACTTT.

This clone occurred a few times. The rearrangement uses TRBV7-9 and TRBJ1-4; 7 nucleotides align to TRBD1. J gave up 4 bases and V 4 bases, and 3 bases lay outside the gene matches. Germline V lookup: CDR1 SEHNR, CDR2 FQNEAQ (reference sequence). The CDR3 runs to 14 residues. DNA for the CDR3: TGTGCCAGCAGCTACTCAGGGGGTAATGAAAAACTGTTTTTT. Protein: CASSYSGGNEKLFF.

The rearrangement links TRBV7-2 to TRBJ2-7; weak D call: TRBD2 (5 bases). Trimming removed 6 bases from V and 2 bases from J, with 11 bases in between. Germline V gives CDR1 SGHTA, CDR2 FQGNSA. The CDR3 runs 13 residues. CDR3 sequence (DNA): TGTGCCAGCAGTATGGACTTAGCCTACGAGCAGTACTTC. Its protein product is CASSMDLAYEQYF.

The chain has TRBV4-1 and TRBJ2-7; D possibly corresponds to TRBD2 (5 bases). Germline V gene lookup returns CDR1 MGHRA and CDR2 YSYEKL. Trimming removed 1 base from V and 7 bases from J, with 11 bases in between. This CDR3 has 13 amino acids. CDR3 in amino acids: CASSQAPTGEQYF. In DNA form, the CDR3 reads TGCGCCAGCAGCCAAGCACCTACGGGAGAGCAGTACTTC.

The V gene is TRBV3-1 (or the pseudogene TRBV3-2), the J gene TRBJ1-6, with TRBD1 as a possible D gene (6 bases). V lost 4 bases, J lost 4 bases, and 8 bases lay in between. Germline V gene data show CDR1 as LGHDT and CDR2 as YNNKEL (reference sequence). There are 14 residues in the CDR3. The CDR3 loop is CASSRGQYNSPLHF. As DNA, the CDR3 is TGTGCCAGCAGCCGCGGACAGTATAATTCACCCCTCCACTTT.

This rearrangement joins TRBV15 to TRBJ1-5; D is ambiguous. V was shortened by 0 bases and J by 2 bases, with 11 bases between the two germline ends. The CDR3 runs 16 residues. Per the germline V gene, CDR1 is LNHNV and CDR2 is YYDKDF (reference sequence). CDR3 in DNA: TGTGCCACCAGCAGAGATCGGGGTTTTGGCAATCAGCCCCAGCATTTT. Translation gives CATSRDRGFGNQPQHF. The full variable domain, with the rest looked up from reference TRBV15 and TRBJ1-5, is DAMVIQNPRYQVTQFGKPVTLSCSQTLNHNVMYWYQQKSSQAPKLLFHYYDKDFNNEADTPDNFQSRRPNTSFCFLDIRSPGLGDTAMYLCATSRDRGFGNQPQHFGDGTRLSIL.

The V call is TRBV28, the J call TRBJ2-1, with D maybe TRBD2 (7 bases). Germline assignment: CDR1 MDHEN and CDR2 SYDVKM. V gave up 10 bases and J gave up 5 bases, with 39 bases separating them. CDR3 length: 21 amino acids. The CDR3 region has the DNA TGTGCCACCAAGGGGGGGATCGGGTATTTGGCCCGGGAGTCAGTCGACAATGAGCAGTTCTTC. Translated, it gives CATKGGIGYLARESVDNEQFF.

The rearrangement uses TRBV28 and TRBJ1-2; D is unresolved. V shed 3 bases and J shed 4 bases, with 9 bases lying between them. The CDR3 runs to 13 residues. CDR1 MDHEN and CDR2 SYDVKM come from the germline V gene. CDR3 amino acids: CASSLGGPYGYTF. The DNA of the CDR3 is TGTGCCAGCAGTTTGGGCGGGCCCTATGGCTACACCTTC.

The chain employs TRBV5-5 and TRBJ2-5, with TRBD2 identical over 11 bases. CDR1 SGHKS and CDR2 YYEKEE come from the germline V gene (reference sequence). V trimming: 2 bases; J trimming: 4 bases; junction bases outside the gene matches: 4. This CDR3 comprises 15 residues. This CDR3 is CASSFSGRALETQYF. The CDR3 DNA sequence: TGTGCCAGCAGCTTTAGCGGGAGGGCCTTAGAGACCCAGTACTTC.

This chain links TRBV9 with TRBJ2-1, with 9 bases that match TRBD2. The CDR3 spans 16 residues. Germline CDR1 SGDLS, CDR2 YYNGEE. The J segment lost 4 bases and the V segment lost 0 bases, leaving 5 bases of the junction unmatched. CDR3 in amino acids: CASSVVTSGLYNEQFF. The CDR3 bases are TGTGCCAGCAGCGTAGTGACTAGCGGATTGTACAATGAGCAGTTCTTC.

V usage is TRBV27 and J usage is TRBJ1-1; D is unresolved. CDR3 length: 14 amino acids. V lost 4 bases and J 2 bases, leaving 11 bases between the germline ends. Germline-derived CDR1 and CDR2 are MNHEY and SMNVEV (reference sequence). In DNA form, the CDR3 reads TGTGCCAGCAGTTACCAGTACAGTAACACTGAAGCTTTCTTT. It yields the protein CASSYQYSNTEAFF.

The chain carries TRBV20-1 and TRBJ1-4; 8 positions agree with TRBD1. V lost 3 bases to trimming and J lost 5 bases; unmatched junction nucleotides: 11. This CDR3 has 16 residues. Germline CDR1 reads DFQATT; CDR2 reads SNEGSKA (reference sequence). The CDR3 reads CSASPTGGARNEKLFF. The CDR3 DNA sequence: TGCAGTGCTAGTCCAACAGGGGGGGCCCGGAATGAAAAACTGTTTTTT.

This chain links TRBV11-3 with TRBJ2-1; 7 bases map to TRBD2. The J segment lost 5 bases and the V segment lost 3 bases, leaving 4 bases of the junction unmatched. Germline CDR1 and CDR2: SGHNT and YENEEA. The CDR3 has 14 residues. The CDR3 protein is CASSFASGNNEQFF. CDR3 nucleotides: TGTGCCAGCAGCTTTGCTAGCGGAAACAATGAGCAGTTCTTC.

This chain uses TRBV2 with TRBJ2-1, with D perhaps matching TRBD2 (5 bases). Germline V gives CDR1 SNHLY, CDR2 FYNNEI. The CDR3 extends over 13 amino acids. With 8 bases removed from V and 6 bases from J, the gap between germline ends came to 14 bases. The CDR3 reads CASLREKFNEQFF. In DNA, the CDR3 is TGTGCCAGCCTAAGGGAGAAGTTCAATGAGCAGTTCTTC.

The rearrangement uses TRBV6-2 or TRBV6-3 and TRBJ2-7; D gene uncertain. The CDR3 is 16 residues long. CDR1 is MNHEY and CDR2 is SVGEGT in the germline V gene. V was cut by 5 bases and J by 0 bases, with 17 bases left in between. The CDR3 reads CASSPKVDTYSYEQYF. The CDR3 region has the DNA TGTGCCAGCAGTCCGAAAGTAGACACCTACTCCTACGAGCAGTACTTC.

This chain links TRBV3-1 (or the pseudogene TRBV3-2) with TRBJ1-1; D uncertain. This CDR3 is built from 14 residues. Deletions cut 0 bases from V and 1 base from J, with 6 bases between. The germline CDR1 and CDR2 sequences are LGHDT and YNNKEL (reference sequence). The CDR3 reads CASSQDSPNTEAFF. CDR3 DNA sequence: TGTGCCAGCAGCCAAGACAGTCCGAACACTGAAGCTTTCTTT.